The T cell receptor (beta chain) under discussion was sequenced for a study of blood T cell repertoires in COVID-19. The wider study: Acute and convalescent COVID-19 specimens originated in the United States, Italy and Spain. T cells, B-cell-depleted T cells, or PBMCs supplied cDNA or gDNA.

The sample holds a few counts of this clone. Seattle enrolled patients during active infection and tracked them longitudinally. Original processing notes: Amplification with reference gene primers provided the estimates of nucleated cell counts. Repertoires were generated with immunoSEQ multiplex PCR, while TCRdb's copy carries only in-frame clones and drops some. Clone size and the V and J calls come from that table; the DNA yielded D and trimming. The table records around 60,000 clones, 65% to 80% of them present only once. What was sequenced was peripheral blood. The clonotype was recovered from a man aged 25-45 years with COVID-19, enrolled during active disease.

The CDR3 sequence is CASSPRTGSGANVLTF. The CDR3 coding sequence is TGTGCCAGCAGCCCCCGGACAGGCTCTGGGGCCAACGTCCTGACTTTC. The chain combines TRBV9 with TRBJ2-6; 7 nucleotides line up with TRBD1. Germline CDR1 and CDR2: SGDLS and YYNGEE. The CDR3 runs 16 residues. V shed 4 bases, J shed 0 bases, and the junction held 4 bases outside the gene matches.